What follows are 3 T cell receptor beta chains derived from one specimen sequenced in a study of OX40 agonist ivuxolimab in advanced cancers. Assay used: immunoSEQ multiplex PCR; TCRdb lists only in-frame clones, some missing. The sample consists of some 61,000 clones, approximately 90% of them appearing once. Material: CD4+ or CD8+ T cells sorted from blood, obtained in a trial of the OX40 agonist ivuxolimab. The receptors originated from an adult with an advanced solid tumor such as melanoma, head and neck, liver or kidney cancer.

This sequence joins TRBV29-1 and TRBJ2-7; 12 bases are shared with TRBD2. From germline, CDR1 is SQVTM and CDR2 ANQGSEA. Germline trimming cut 1 base from V and 5 bases from J; bases unmatched to any gene: 9. This CDR3 is 16 amino acids long. The CDR3 region is CSVEAPLAGGIDEQYF. The CDR3 nucleotides are TGCAGCGTTGAAGCCCCCCTAGCGGGAGGGATTGACGAGCAGTACTTC.

The V and J genes are TRBV7-3 and TRBJ2-7, with 7 bases matching TRBD2. The CDR3 runs 15 residues. V gave up 5 bases and J gave up 6 bases; unmatched junction bases: 13. Germline loops: CDR1 SGHTA, CDR2 FQGTGA. CDR3 residues: CASSPVWRERGEQYF. The DNA of the CDR3 is TGTGCCAGCAGCCCCGTTTGGCGGGAGAGGGGCGAGCAGTACTTC.

V and J are TRBV4-1 and TRBJ2-7; 13 bases match TRBD2. In germline, CDR1 is MGHRA, CDR2 YSYEKL. With V trimmed by 1 base and J by 6 bases, 9 bases remained unmatched. CDR3 size: 17 residues. CDR3 in DNA: TGCGCCAGCAGCCAAGGTTCACTAGCGGGAGGGCCCGGCGAGCAGTACTTC. This sequence encodes CASSQGSLAGGPGEQYF.